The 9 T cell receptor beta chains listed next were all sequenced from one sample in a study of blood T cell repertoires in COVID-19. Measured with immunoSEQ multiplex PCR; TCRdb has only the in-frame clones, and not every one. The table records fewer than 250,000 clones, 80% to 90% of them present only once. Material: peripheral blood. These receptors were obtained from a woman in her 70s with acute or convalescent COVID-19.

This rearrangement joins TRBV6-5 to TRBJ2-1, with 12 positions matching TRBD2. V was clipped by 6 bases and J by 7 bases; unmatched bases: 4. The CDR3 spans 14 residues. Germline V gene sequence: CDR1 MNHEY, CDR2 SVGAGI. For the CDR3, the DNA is TGTGCCAGCAGATCTAGCGGGGGGGCAAATGAGCAGTTCTTC. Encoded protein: CASRSSGGANEQFF.

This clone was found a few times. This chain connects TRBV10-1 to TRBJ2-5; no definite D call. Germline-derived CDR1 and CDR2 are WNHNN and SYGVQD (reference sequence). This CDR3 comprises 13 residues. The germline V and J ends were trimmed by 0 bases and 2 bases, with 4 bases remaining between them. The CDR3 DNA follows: TGCGCCAGCAGTGAGTCGCGGCAAGAGACCCAGTACTTC. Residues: CASSESRQETQYF.

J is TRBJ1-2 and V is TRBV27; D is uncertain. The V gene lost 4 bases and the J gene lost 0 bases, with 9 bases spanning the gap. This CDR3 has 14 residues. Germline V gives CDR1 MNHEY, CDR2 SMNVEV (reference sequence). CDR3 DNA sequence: TGTGCCAGCAGTTATAGAGGGTCTAACTATGGCTACACCTTC. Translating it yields CASSYRGSNYGYTF.

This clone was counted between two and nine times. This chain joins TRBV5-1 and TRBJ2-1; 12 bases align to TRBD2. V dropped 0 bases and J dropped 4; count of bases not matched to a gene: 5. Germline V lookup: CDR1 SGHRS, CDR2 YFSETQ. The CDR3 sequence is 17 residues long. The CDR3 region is CASSLAVGTSGYNEQFF. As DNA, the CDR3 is TGCGCCAGCAGCTTGGCGGTAGGGACTAGCGGGTACAATGAGCAGTTCTTC.

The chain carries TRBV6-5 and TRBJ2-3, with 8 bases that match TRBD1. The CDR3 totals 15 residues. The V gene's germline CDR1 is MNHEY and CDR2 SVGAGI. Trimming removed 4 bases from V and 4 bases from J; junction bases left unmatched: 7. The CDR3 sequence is CASSLDRVESDTQYF. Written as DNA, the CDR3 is TGTGCCAGCAGTTTGGACAGGGTTGAATCAGATACGCAGTATTTT.

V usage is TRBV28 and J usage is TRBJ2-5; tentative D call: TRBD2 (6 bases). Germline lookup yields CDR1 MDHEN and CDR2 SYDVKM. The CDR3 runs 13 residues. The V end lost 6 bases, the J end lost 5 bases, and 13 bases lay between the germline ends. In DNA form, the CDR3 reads TGTGCCAGCAGGGGGCGGGGCGGCGAGACCCAGTACTTC. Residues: CASRGRGGETQYF.

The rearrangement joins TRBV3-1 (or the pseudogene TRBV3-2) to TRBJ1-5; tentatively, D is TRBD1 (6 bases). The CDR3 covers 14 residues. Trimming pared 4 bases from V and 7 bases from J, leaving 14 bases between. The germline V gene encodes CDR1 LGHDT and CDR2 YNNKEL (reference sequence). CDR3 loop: CASSPGGGDQPQHF. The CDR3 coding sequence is TGTGCCAGCAGCCCGGGGGGGGGCGACCAGCCCCAGCATTTT.

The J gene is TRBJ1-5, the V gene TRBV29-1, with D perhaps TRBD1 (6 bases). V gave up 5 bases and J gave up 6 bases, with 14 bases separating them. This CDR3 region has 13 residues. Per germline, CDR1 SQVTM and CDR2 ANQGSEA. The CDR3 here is CSVLPQGGQPQHF. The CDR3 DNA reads TGCAGCGTTCTCCCACAGGGTGGTCAGCCCCAGCATTTT.

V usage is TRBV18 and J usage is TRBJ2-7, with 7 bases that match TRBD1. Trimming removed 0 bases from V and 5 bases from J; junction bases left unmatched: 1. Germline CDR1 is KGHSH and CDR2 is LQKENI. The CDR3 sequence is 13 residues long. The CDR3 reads CASSPPTGNEQYF. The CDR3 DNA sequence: TGTGCCAGCTCACCACCGACAGGGAACGAGCAGTACTTC.